This T cell receptor beta chain was captured by sequencing in a study of response to subunit inactivated influenza vaccine. General observations from the study: The authors suggested that every seasonal influenza vaccination recruits few new T cells.

In germline, CDR1 is LGHDT, CDR2 YNNKEL (reference sequence). The ends were cut back, 1 base at V and 5 bases at J, with 9 bases in the middle. This CDR3 has 13 amino acids. A few counts support this clonotype. Its target is unknown. TCRdb redid the calling of the RT-PCR reads with MiXCR, one entry per CDR3 protein. The data contain about 500,000 distinct CDR3 sequences, 16% of them seen just once; the ten biggest clones take up around 3%. The clonotype originates from a man between 45 and 75 years old who received an inactivated influenza vaccine. Sample: CD4+ T cells sorted from PBMCs, taken less than 30 months after vaccination. This chain links TRBV3-1 with TRBJ2-7; D is perhaps TRBD1 (6 bases). CDR3 sequence: CASSQVGGDEQYF. The CDR3 DNA reads TGTGCCAGCAGCCAAGTTGGGGGCGACGAGCAGTACTTC.